The rows below give T cell receptor beta chains drawn from one sample of a study of blood T cell repertoires in COVID-19. The assay was immunoSEQ multiplex PCR, and TCRdb's table has in-frame clones only and misses some. The sample lists about 350,000 clones; about 87% were seen once. What was sequenced was peripheral blood. All receptors derive from a man younger than 45 with COVID-19, enrolled during active disease. Each CDR3 is given with its conserved first and last residue. The D gene is left open where the match is weak. Expanded clones are given a class, and other clones once, few, many or no size at all.

clone_size	j_call	v_call	d_call	cdr3_nt	cdr3_aa
.	TRBJ2-1	TRBV4-3	TRBD2	TGCGCCAGCAGCCAAGGCGGGGGGGCCCATATCAATGAGCAGTTCTTC	CASSQGGGAHINEQFF
.	TRBJ1-6	TRBV19	.	TGTGCCAGTAGTATATGGAGCGGGCTGAGCTCCTATAATTCACCCCTCCACTTT	CASSIWSGLSSYNSPLHF
.	TRBJ1-5	TRBV6-5	.	TGTGCCAGTACACGGGGAGACCAGCCCCAGCATTTT	CASTRGDQPQHF
.	TRBJ1-1	TRBV27	TRBD1	TGTGCCAGCAAAATTCAGGGGGGGAACACTGAAGCTTTCTTT	CASKIQGGNTEAFF
.	TRBJ2-1	TRBV2	.	TGTGCCAGCAGTGAAACTACCCGTGGTTCTGAGCAGTTCTTC	CASSETTRGSEQFF
.	TRBJ1-5	TRBV7-8	TRBD1	TGTGCCAGCAGCTCGGACAGGGCTAATAGCAATCAGCCCCAGCATTTT	CASSSDRANSNQPQHF
.	TRBJ1-2	TRBV6-5	TRBD1	TGTGCCAGCAGCGCGGGACAGCCAACTAATGGCTACACCTTC	CASSAGQPTNGYTF
.	TRBJ1-5	TRBV19	TRBD1	TGTGCCAGCTGCAGGGGGCAGCCCCAGCATTTT	CASCRGQPQHF
.	TRBJ1-1	TRBV29-1	.	TGCAGCGTTGAAAAGGGGGATGGCACTGAAGCTTTCTTT	CSVEKGDGTEAFF
.	TRBJ1-6	TRBV7-2	.	TGTGCCAGCAGCTTTGTCAGGGTTGGATCACCCCTCCACTTT	CASSFVRVGSPLHF
.	TRBJ2-7	TRBV3-1/TRBV3-2	.	TGTGCCAGCAGCCAACTAACCGGCGAGCAGTACTTC	CASSQLTGEQYF
once	TRBJ2-7	TRBV10-3	TRBD1	TGTGCCACCGGGACAGGGGCGCTAAATGTGCAGTACTTC	CATGTGALNVQYF
.	TRBJ1-2	TRBV30	.	TGTGCCTGGAGGGTAATCGGGGGATGGTATGGCTACACCTTC	CAWRVIGGWYGYTF
.	TRBJ1-5	TRBV27	TRBD1	TGTGCCAGCAGTTTATCTAATGGGACAGCCTATAGCAATCAGCCCCAGCATTTT	CASSLSNGTAYSNQPQHF
few	TRBJ1-2	TRBV11-2	TRBD1	TGTGCCAGCAGCTTAGATTACAGGGGAGGATATGGCTACACCTTC	CASSLDYRGGYGYTF
.	TRBJ1-2	TRBV2	TRBD1	TGTGCCAGCATCTCGGACAGGGTCTCTGGCTACACCTTC	CASISDRVSGYTF
.	TRBJ2-3	TRBV10-3	TRBD2	TGTGCCATCAGAGATCCCCGGACTAGCGGGAGTGAGGGCACAGATACGCAGTATTTT	CAIRDPRTSGSEGTDTQYF
.	TRBJ2-1	TRBV28	TRBD2	TGTGCCAGCAGCCCCCGGACTAGCGGCTACAATGAGCAGTTCTTC	CASSPRTSGYNEQFF
.	TRBJ1-3	TRBV2	TRBD1	TGTGCTTGGGACAGGGTGGGAAACACCATATATTTT	CAWDRVGNTIYF
.	TRBJ1-3	TRBV9	TRBD1	TGTGCCAGCAGCGTAGGTACCACAGGGGGGTCTGGAAACACCATATATTTT	CASSVGTTGGSGNTIYF